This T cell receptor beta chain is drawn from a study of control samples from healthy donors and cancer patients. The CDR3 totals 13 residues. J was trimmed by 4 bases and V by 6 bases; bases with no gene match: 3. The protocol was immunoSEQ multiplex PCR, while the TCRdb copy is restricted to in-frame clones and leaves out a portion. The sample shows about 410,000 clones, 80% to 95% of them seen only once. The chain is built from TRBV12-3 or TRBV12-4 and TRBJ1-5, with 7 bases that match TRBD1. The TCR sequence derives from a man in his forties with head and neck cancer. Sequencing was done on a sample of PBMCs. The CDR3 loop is CASSQTGNQPQHF. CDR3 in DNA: TGTGCCAGCAGCCAGACAGGGAATCAGCCCCAGCATTTT.